The 23 T cell receptor beta chains listed next were all sequenced from one sample in a study of EBV T-cell therapy then PD-1 blockade in nasopharyngeal carcinoma. Treatment reported: AdE1-LMPpoly-expanded autologous EBV-specific T-cell therapy followed by anti-PD-1 nivolumab. The antigens these receptors bind are not known. Sequencing used immunoSEQ multiplex PCR; TCRdb keeps in-frame clones, though not all of them. The table has fewer than 20,000 clones, over 70% seen once; the top ten hold over 25%. Sequenced material: CD8+ T cells from blood, taken at day 0 from a patient whose treatment included autologous EBV-specific T cells and nivolumab. The receptors come from a man in his forties or fifties with nasopharyngeal carcinoma.

The chain uses TRBV2 and TRBJ1-6; maybe TRBD1 (5 bases). CDR1 and CDR2 (germline): SNHLY, FYNNEI. This CDR3 comprises 16 residues. V lost 2 bases and J lost 7, with 15 bases in between. CDR3 coding DNA: TGTGCCAGCAGTGAAAGGGGTTTTTCGGAAAATTCACCCCTCCACTTT. It yields the protein CASSERGFSENSPLHF.

The chain combines TRBV7-6 with TRBJ2-7, with 10 bases lining up with TRBD1. Per the germline V gene, CDR1 is SGHVS and CDR2 is FNYEAQ. The CDR3 runs 14 residues. V shed 6 bases and J 4 bases; nucleotides not matched to a gene: 6. Here the CDR3 DNA reads TGTGCCAGCAGTATGACAGGGGGCGCATACGAGCAGTACTTC. Translated, it gives CASSMTGGAYEQYF.

The rearrangement uses TRBV4-3 and TRBJ2-7; D unresolved. Germline V CDR1 and CDR2: LGHNA, YSLEER. Trimming pared 0 bases from V and 0 bases from J, leaving 12 bases between. There are 16 residues in the CDR3. In DNA form, the CDR3 reads TGCGCCAGCAGCCAAGAGCCGGTCCCCACCTCCTACGAGCAGTACTTC. Amino acid sequence: CASSQEPVPTSYEQYF.

This clone has a handful of counts. The V and J genes are TRBV2 and TRBJ2-1, with a possible D match to TRBD2 (5 bases). Trimming took 4 bases from V and 5 from J, leaving 9 bases between them. CDR1 is SNHLY and CDR2 is FYNNEI in the germline V gene. CDR3 length: 13 amino acids. The CDR3 loop reads CASSVGLHNEQFF. CDR3 DNA sequence: TGTGCCAGCAGTGTAGGACTTCACAATGAGCAGTTCTTC.

The J gene is TRBJ2-6, the V gene TRBV15, with a possible D match to TRBD1 (5 bases). The CDR3 loop spans 17 amino acids. The V and J ends lost 0 bases and 1 base respectively, with 10 bases between them. Germline CDR1 reads LNHNV; CDR2 reads YYDKDF (reference sequence). The CDR3 sequence: CATSRDGAGSGANVLTF. In DNA form, the CDR3 reads TGTGCCACCAGCAGAGATGGGGCAGGGTCTGGGGCCAACGTCCTGACTTTC.

This chain joins TRBV18 and TRBJ2-3; 8 bases match TRBD2. Per the germline V gene, CDR1 is KGHSH and CDR2 is LQKENI. Trimming cost V 5 bases and J 4 bases; bases outside gene matches: 8. The CDR3 is 15 residues long. The CDR3 DNA is TGTGCCAGCTCAACATCGGGGGGGGCTGCAGATACGCAGTATTTT. Translation: CASSTSGGAADTQYF. The full variable domain, in which reference TRBV18 and TRBJ2-3 provide the parts outside the CDR3, is NAGVMQNPRHLVRRRGQEARLRCSPMKGHSHVYWYRQLPEEGLKFMVYLQKENIIDESGMPKERFSAEFPKEGPSILRIQQVVRGDSAAYFCASSTSGGAADTQYFGPGTRLTVL.

This chain joins TRBV4-3 and TRBJ1-5, with TRBD1 as a possible D gene (5 bases). Germline assignment: CDR1 LGHNA and CDR2 YSLEER. The CDR3 sequence is 14 residues long. Trimming took 4 bases from V and 7 from J, leaving 14 bases between them. Written as DNA, the CDR3 is TGCGCCAGCAGCCCATCAGGGTTCGGACAGCCCCAGCATTTT. It yields the protein CASSPSGFGQPQHF.

In this sample, this clone turned up once. This rearrangement joins TRBV28 to TRBJ1-6; TRBD1 aligns across 9 bases. CDR1 is MDHEN and CDR2 is SYDVKM in the germline V gene. J gave up 7 bases and V 11 bases, and 12 bases lay outside the gene matches. The CDR3 extends over 15 amino acids. CDR3 DNA sequence: TGTGCCGGGACAGGGAAGTCCGAATTGAATTCACCCCTCCACTTT. Encoded protein: CAGTGKSELNSPLHF.

The V and J genes are TRBV27 and TRBJ1-3; D not resolved. V was pared by 6 bases and J by 4 bases, with 16 bases between. Germline V gene lookup returns CDR1 MNHEY and CDR2 SMNVEV (reference sequence). The CDR3 runs 15 residues. CDR3 in DNA: TGTGCCAGCAGACTAAACTCCGGTCGGGGAAACACCATATATTTT. Protein sequence: CASRLNSGRGNTIYF.

This chain joins TRBV3-1 (or the pseudogene TRBV3-2) and TRBJ2-7; D is unclear. The germline V gene encodes CDR1 LGHDT and CDR2 YNNKEL (reference sequence). With 4 bases removed from V and 2 bases from J, the gap between germline ends came to 15 bases. CDR3 length: 15 residues. The CDR3, as DNA: TGTGCCAGCAGCCCTGACCCCGGGCCCCCCTACGAGCAGTACTTC. Protein sequence: CASSPDPGPPYEQYF.

The chain has TRBV27 and TRBJ2-7; D remains ambiguous. V was trimmed by 6 bases and J by 6 bases, leaving 12 bases between them. This CDR3 comprises 12 residues. Looked up from germline, CDR1 is MNHEY and CDR2 is SMNVEV (reference sequence). The CDR3 reads CASSPTLFEQYF. CDR3 coding DNA: TGTGCCAGCAGCCCGACTTTATTCGAGCAGTACTTC.

V usage is TRBV30 and J usage is TRBJ1-2, with TRBD1 identical over 9 bases. With V trimmed by 2 bases and J by 6 bases, 10 bases remained unmatched. CDR3 length equals 15 residues. The germline gives CDR1 GTSNPN, CDR2 SVGIG (reference sequence). The CDR3 DNA reads TGTGCCTGGAGTCCAGGACAGGGGCGCGAGAATGGCTACACCTTC. Encoded protein: CAWSPGQGRENGYTF.

The chain combines TRBV5-6 with TRBJ2-6; no reliable D call. V dropped 1 base and J dropped 0 bases, with 8 bases sitting between them. The CDR3 covers 16 residues. Germline assignment: CDR1 SGHDT and CDR2 YYEEEE. CDR3 loop: CASSLLAFSGANVLTF. CDR3 DNA sequence: TGTGCCAGCAGCTTGTTAGCTTTCTCTGGGGCCAACGTCCTGACTTTC.

The V gene is TRBV7-9, the J gene TRBJ2-1; D perhaps matches TRBD1 (6 bases). Per germline, CDR1 SEHNR and CDR2 FQNEAQ (reference sequence). Deletions cut 5 bases from V and 0 bases from J, with 20 bases between. The CDR3 has 18 residues. CDR3 in DNA: TGTGCCAGCAGCCCAACCCCCTGGGGGCTAATCTCCTACAATGAGCAGTTCTTC. It codes for CASSPTPWGLISYNEQFF.

The rearrangement uses TRBV6-2 or TRBV6-3 and TRBJ2-4; D is uncertain. Trimming took off 0 bases at V and 0 bases at J, with 12 bases between the two ends. The CDR3 consists of 17 residues. Per germline, CDR1 MNHEY and CDR2 SVGEGT. DNA for the CDR3: TGTGCCAGCAGTTACTCGAATTATCGGCTAGCCAAAAACATTCAGTACTTC. Translated, it gives CASSYSNYRLAKNIQYF.

By sample share, this clone is medium-sized. The chain combines TRBV7-9 with TRBJ1-5, with D possibly TRBD1 on 5 matching bases. Germline V gene lookup returns CDR1 SEHNR and CDR2 FQNEAQ (reference sequence). Trimming removed 6 bases at V and 5 bases at J, with 14 bases between. This CDR3 is built from 14 residues. The CDR3 sequence is CASRGPGMDQPQHF. CDR3 sequence (DNA): TGTGCCAGCAGGGGTCCAGGGATGGATCAGCCCCAGCATTTT.

The V call is TRBV28, the J call TRBJ1-5; TRBD1 agrees at 11 bases. J lost 7 bases, V lost 9 bases, and 5 bases had no gene match. There are 13 residues in the CDR3. Germline loops: CDR1 MDHEN, CDR2 SYDVKM. The CDR3 nucleotides read TGTGCCAGTCGGACAGGGGGCAGACAGCCCCAGCATTTT. This gives the protein CASRTGGRQPQHF. Full variable domain (outside the CDR3, taken from reference TRBV28 and TRBJ1-5): DVKVTQSSRYLVKRTGEKVFLECVQDMDHENMFWYRQDPGLGLRLIYFSYDVKMKEKGDIPEGYSVSREKKERFSLILESASTNQTSMYLCASRTGGRQPQHFGDGTRLSIL.

The chain carries TRBV6-4 and TRBJ2-2; 7 bases align to TRBD2. With 3 bases clipped from V and 3 bases from J, the junction kept 7 bases outside the gene matches. From germline, CDR1 is MRHNA and CDR2 SNTAGT. The CDR3 runs 16 residues. CDR3 protein: CASSESQRGHTGELFF. The CDR3 DNA follows: TGTGCCAGCAGTGAATCCCAGCGGGGACACACCGGGGAGCTGTTTTTT.

The V gene is TRBV27, the J gene TRBJ2-4; TRBD2 agrees at 7 bases. This CDR3 comprises 13 residues. Germline V gene lookup returns CDR1 MNHEY and CDR2 SMNVEV (reference sequence). The ends lost 3 bases at V and 6 bases at J; junction bases unmatched: 2. This CDR3 reads CASSFGEGNIQYF. The CDR3 DNA sequence: TGTGCCAGCAGTTTTGGGGAGGGAAACATTCAGTACTTC.

This clone came up once. The chain carries TRBV6-5 and TRBJ1-1; tentatively, D is TRBD1 (5 bases). The CDR3 is 14 residues long. Trimming stripped 2 bases from V and 5 bases from J, with 12 bases between. Germline CDR1 and CDR2: MNHEY and SVGAGI. CDR3 nucleotides: TGTGCCAGCAGTTACGGGGGTCCAGGAACTGAAGCTTTCTTT. Protein sequence: CASSYGGPGTEAFF.

The V and J genes are TRBV5-8 and TRBJ2-7, with a possible D match to TRBD2 (6 bases). The CDR3 has 13 residues. Germline V CDR1 and CDR2: SGHTS, YDEGEE. V shed 4 bases and J shed 7 bases, with 15 bases lying between them. The CDR3 DNA reads TGTGCCAGCAGCCCATGGGCGGCGGGGGAGCAGTACTTC. Residues: CASSPWAAGEQYF.

The chain carries TRBV28 and TRBJ2-3; D is unclear. V was clipped by 4 bases and J by 4 bases, with 18 bases between them. The germline V gene encodes CDR1 MDHEN and CDR2 SYDVKM. The CDR3 is made up of 16 amino acids. DNA of the CDR3: TGTGCCAGCAGTTACCAGGATGGGATTGGGGCAGATACGCAGTATTTT. As protein: CASSYQDGIGADTQYF. Full variable domain (missing parts from reference TRBV28 and TRBJ2-3): DVKVTQSSRYLVKRTGEKVFLECVQDMDHENMFWYRQDPGLGLRLIYFSYDVKMKEKGDIPEGYSVSREKKERFSLILESASTNQTSMYLCASSYQDGIGADTQYFGPGTRLTVL.

The V and J genes are TRBV4-3 and TRBJ1-4, with a possible D match to TRBD1 (5 bases). V was clipped by 0 bases and J by 7 bases, with 15 bases between them. The germline CDR1 and CDR2 sequences are LGHNA and YSLEER. The CDR3 is made up of 16 amino acids. The CDR3 bases are TGCGCCAGCAGCCAAGATAGGAGGGGCGCTGGTGAAAAACTGTTTTTT. It specifies CASSQDRRGAGEKLFF.